This T cell receptor beta chain was sequenced during a study of blood T cell repertoires in COVID-19. CDR3 length: 13 amino acids. V lost 4 bases, J lost 8 bases, and 5 bases stayed unmatched. The germline V gene has CDR1 SEHNR and CDR2 FQNEAQ (reference sequence). Sequencing was performed with immunoSEQ multiplex PCR; in TCRdb, only in-frame clones are kept and a portion is missing. The sample holds roughly 190,000 clones, about 80% seen once. Sequencing input: peripheral blood. The J gene is TRBJ1-1, the V gene TRBV7-9, with 9 nucleotides matching TRBD1. This receptor was obtained from a man younger than 45 with active or convalescent COVID-19. CDR3 DNA sequence: TGTGCCAGCAGCTACGGGACAGGGTGGGAAGCTTTCTTT. Translation gives CASSYGTGWEAFF.